This T cell receptor beta chain was retrieved from a study of blood T cell repertoires in COVID-19. This table comes from immunoSEQ multiplex PCR, and its TCRdb copy is limited to in-frame clones, with some not included. Of approximately 170,000 clones detected, 70% to 90% appear once; the ten largest clones hold roughly 8.4%. Germline V gene lookup returns CDR1 MNHEY and CDR2 SVGAGI. The trim removed 4 bases at V and 6 bases at J, leaving 7 bases unmatched. The CDR3 contains 16 residues. J is TRBJ2-1 and V is TRBV6-5; 12 nucleotides agree with TRBD2. The clonotype was recovered from a woman of 80 years or more with COVID-19, enrolled during active disease. Sequences were obtained from peripheral blood. The CDR3 sequence is CASSWTSGTRGNEQFF. The CDR3 DNA reads as TGTGCCAGCAGTTGGACTAGCGGGACTCGGGGCAATGAGCAGTTCTTC.